This TCR beta chain was profiled in a study of T cells in Graves' hyperthyroidism and ophthalmopathy (dated by TCRdb to the late 2010s). A note on the overall study: Peripheral blood was collected at initial diagnosis, before any treatment. A discovery cohort of about 100 patients, approximately 45 with Graves' ophthalmopathy and 57 with stable Graves' hyperthyroidism, was used to find distinguishing TCR V-J signatures. Prospective prediction of ophthalmopathy was tested in an independent validation cohort of fewer than 20 hyperthyroidism patients and 15 to 17 patients who later progressed to ophthalmopathy. The 100 discovery patients were divided at random into training and test sets in a 7:3 ratio. Thyroid tissue and blood T-cell repertoires from six or seven Graves' hyperthyroidism patients were also compared in the study. After blood sampling, hyperthyroidism patients were treated with methimazole at a starting dose of 30 mg daily, and ophthalmopathy patients were treated with high-dose intravenous methylprednisolone. According to the paper, TCR Vbeta CDR3 sequencing was carried out on approximately 140 peripheral blood samples, which came from 40 to 45 ophthalmopathy, around 75 hyperthyroidism and approximately 17 progressor patients.

In the ophthalmopathy patients, disease was moderately to severely active, with a Clinical Activity Score of 3 or more, a NOSPECS grade of 4 or more, and a duration of less than 3 months. The study excluded patients with uncontrolled infections, other autoimmune diseases, pregnancy or lactation. Clinical symptoms, serum thyroxine and TRAb, thyroid ultrasound, and orbital computed tomography formed the basis for the diagnoses. Ficoll-Paque density gradient centrifugation was used to isolate PBMCs from about 10 ml of fresh peripheral blood. Trizol reagent was used to extract total RNA, and RNA quality was then checked on an Agilent 2100 Bioanalyzer. This clonotype was counted once. Its cognate antigen has yet to be identified. Per-base quality was not reported, and no clone a single base away is much larger than it. One read alone makes for weak evidence. From V the trimming removes 6 bases and from J it removes 0 bases, while the gene matches leave 16 bases of the junction unaccounted for. Taken from the germline V gene (reference sequence), the CDR1 and CDR2 loops are SGHAT and FQDESV. The CDR3 runs 18 amino acids, cysteine and phenylalanine included. The sequence is cut down to CDR3 DNA, 54 bases in frame from base 1.

On the study overall, not on this receptor specifically: A 13 V-J signature model separated ophthalmopathy from stable hyperthyroidism, with around 90% sensitivity and 81.08% specificity in cross-validation and 80%/75% in testing. Sample size was not statistically predetermined, and blinding of investigators to group allocation was not performed. In validation, the model predicted progression to ophthalmopathy with approximately 70% sensitivity and 72% to 85% specificity, a median of 6.5 months before onset. Blood samples also contained most of the expanded thyroid clonotypes (frequency above 0.001), which suggests that blood repertoires may reflect thyroid immune responses.

The TCR beta CDR3 regions were amplified from RNA transcripts. The TCR CDR3 was subjected to a first round of RT-PCR using the HTBI primer set and the Qiagen OneStep RT-PCR kit. Libraries were constructed in a second round of multiplex PCR, after which size selection and purification were performed. The libraries were sequenced on an Illumina HiSeq2000 using paired-end 100 bp reads. The authors' pipeline ran thus. SOAPnuke was used to process the raw data, with reads discarded if the reads contained adapters or uncalled bases, had a mean Phred below 15, or lacked an exact constant-primer or identifier match. High-quality paired reads were merged with COPE v1.2.5, and unique nucleotide sequences were defined as clonotypes. MiTCR v1.1 was used to align clonotypes to the IMGT TRBV, TRBD and TRBJ reference segments. The analysis included only V-J combinations with a frequency above 0.0001, which together covered around 99% of the repertoires. A TCS score was defined as the ratio between F50 (clonal expansion) and ExV (chaos), using BLOSUM62-based TCRdist between CDR3 peptides within each V-J. Welch's t-statistics and random forest reduced just over 500 V-J features to roughly 13, which were used in a naive Bayes classifier (R e1071). Clones were called with MiXCR by TCRdb after fastp trimmed the public reads at Q25, and only in-frame beta chains were retained. Rows are unified per CDR3 protein, each entry keeping the most common DNA and genes. TCRdb's processing, not the authors', yielded these V and J calls. Within this sample are about 640,000 distinct CDR3 sequences, with less than 25% of them counted one time only. The leading ten clones occupy roughly a third of the sample.

The source of this sequence is a man aged 30 to 45 with Graves' ophthalmopathy. The rearrangement combines TRBV11-1 with TRBJ1-1; 7 central bases correspond to TRBD1. Sequencing used blood. The sequenced DNA: TGTGCCAGCAGTCCGAAAGGGGGCGCAGGCTTCGTGAACACTGAAGCTTTCTTT. It is translated as CASSPKGGAGFVNTEAFF.